This is a list of T cell receptor beta chains from one sample in a study of blood T cells in healthy people across ages. Via MiXCR, TCRdb re-called the 5' RACE reads, giving one row per CDR3 protein. The sample contains roughly 730,000 distinct CDR3 sequences, about 61% of which appear only once. The sample consisted of blood. The receptors stem from a middle-aged man in good health. The CDR3 runs from the conserved cysteine through the conserved F or W. A D gene is named only where the DNA matches it firmly. Not every row has a clone size; where given, it reads once, few, many or a size class.

.	15	TRBV12-3/TRBV12-4	TRBD2	TRBJ2-7	CASSPSGTSPYEQYF	TGTGCCAGCAGCCCTAGCGGGACGTCCCCCTACGAGCAGTACTTC
.	12	TRBV20-1	.	TRBJ2-7	CSASLGSYEQYF	TGCAGTGCTAGTTTGGGTTCGTACGAGCAGTACTTC
many	16	TRBV11-3	TRBD2	TRBJ2-1	CASSPRTWREGVWQFF	TGTGCCAGCAGCCCCAGGACTTGGCGGGAGGGGGTCTGGCAGTTCTTC
.	13	TRBV29-1	.	TRBJ1-2	CSVEDRGAYGYTF	TGCAGCGTTGAAGATCGAGGGGCCTATGGCTACACCTTC
.	15	TRBV28	TRBD1	TRBJ1-4	CASSLDSRGLGKLFF	TGTGCCAGCAGTTTAGATAGCAGGGGGCTAGGAAAACTGTTTTTT
few	16	TRBV27	.	TRBJ2-3	CASSLLAVDYTDTQYF	TGTGCCAGCAGTTTATTGGCAGTAGACTACACAGATACGCAGTATTTT
.	14	TRBV6-1	TRBD1	TRBJ2-7	CASSEAGQNYEQYF	TGTGCCAGCAGTGAAGCGGGACAGAACTACGAGCAGTACTTC
.	15	TRBV9	.	TRBJ2-3	CASSVGQLDTDTQYF	TGTGCCAGCAGCGTAGGACAGCTCGATACAGATACGCAGTATTTT
.	15	TRBV7-9	.	TRBJ2-2	CASSLPKAGGGELFF	TGTGCCAGCAGCTTACCTAAAGCAGGAGGCGGGGAGCTGTTTTTT
few	16	TRBV20-1	.	TRBJ1-5	CSARRSGGTGNQPQHF	TGCAGTGCTCGACGGTCGGGGGGCACGGGCAATCAGCCCCAGCATTTT
.	16	TRBV24-1	TRBD1	TRBJ2-1	CATSDPLGQGWNEQFF	TGTGCCACCAGTGACCCCTTGGGACAGGGGTGGAATGAGCAGTTCTTC
.	16	TRBV27	TRBD1	TRBJ2-7	CASSSGTGPSFYEQYF	TGTGCCAGCAGTTCCGGGACAGGGCCCTCATTTTACGAGCAGTACTTC
.	11	TRBV2	.	TRBJ1-2	CASPPTVGYTF	TGTGCCAGCCCCCCGACGGTGGGCTACACCTTC
.	15	TRBV21-1	.	TRBJ1-5	CASSRRTGSNQPQHF	TGTGCCAGCAGCCGACGGACAGGGAGCAATCAGCCCCAGCATTTT